This entry lists 25 T cell receptor beta chains sequenced from one sample in a study of a mutant IDH1 vaccine in newly diagnosed glioma. No antigen has been assigned to these receptors. Assay: immunoSEQ multiplex PCR; the TCRdb copy retains only in-frame clones and omits some. The repertoire has some 23,000 clones, 55% to 75% of them found once; the top ten carry about 10%. Time point here: week 11, during vaccination. The content of each vaccine dose was 300 ug of mutant IDH1 20-mer peptide, and topical imiquimod accompanied it. The starting material was peripheral blood mononuclear cells (PBMCs), obtained from a glioma patient whose treatment included an IDH1 peptide vaccine. The receptor set was obtained from a man between 18 and 29 years old with glioma. Some clones in this sample may be carry-over from other donors' samples.

The J gene is TRBJ1-2, the V gene TRBV6-5; TRBD1 might be the D (5 bases). Germline V gene data show CDR1 as MNHEY and CDR2 as SVGAGI. The CDR3 runs to 15 residues. V lost 0 bases to trimming and J lost 8 bases, with 16 bases between them. CDR3 sequence: CASSYSIRDLEGYTF. CDR3 nucleotides: TGTGCCAGCAGTTACTCAATCCGGGACCTGGAGGGCTACACCTTC.

The chain carries TRBV6-6 and TRBJ2-5, with D perhaps given as TRBD1 or TRBD2 (5 bases each). The germline gives CDR1 MNHNY, CDR2 SVGAGI (reference sequence). This CDR3 has 12 amino acids. The CDR3 loop reads CATSWGQETQYF. In DNA form, the CDR3 reads TGTGCTACATCATGGGGGCAAGAGACCCAGTACTTC.

This chain links TRBV9 with TRBJ1-2; D not certain. V was trimmed by 0 bases and J by 10 bases, leaving 10 bases between them. This CDR3 is built from 12 residues. The germline CDR1 and CDR2 sequences are SGDLS and YYNGEE. CDR3 sequence (DNA): TGTGCCAGCAGCGTAGACCGCAAGGACTACACCTTC. It codes for CASSVDRKDYTF.

In its sample, this clone was seen a few times. The V call is TRBV5-1, the J call TRBJ2-1; D gene ambiguous. This CDR3 has 11 amino acids. With 2 bases removed from V and 9 bases from J, the gap between germline ends came to 6 bases. CDR1 is SGHRS, CDR2 YFSETQ, per germline. Written as DNA, the CDR3 is TGCGCCAGCAGCTTAGAGGTTGAGCAGTTCTTC. It is translated as CASSLEVEQFF.

This rearrangement joins TRBV18 to TRBJ2-5, with unresolved D. The CDR3 length is 13 residues. Germline CDR1 and CDR2: KGHSH and LQKENI. The V end was cut by 1 base, the J end by 0 bases, with 3 bases between. The CDR3 nucleotides are TGTGCCAGCTCACCACTTCACCAAGAGACCCAGTACTTC. As protein: CASSPLHQETQYF. The whole variable domain, remainder taken from reference TRBV18 and TRBJ2-5, is NAGVMQNPRHLVRRRGQEARLRCSPMKGHSHVYWYRQLPEEGLKFMVYLQKENIIDESGMPKERFSAEFPKEGPSILRIQQVVRGDSAAYFCASSPLHQETQYFGPGTRLLVL.

In its sample, this clone was seen a few times. The chain carries TRBV18 and TRBJ2-7, with D possibly matching TRBD2 (5 bases). This CDR3 spans 14 amino acids. Germline CDR1 and CDR2: KGHSH and LQKENI. V gave up 5 bases and J gave up 0 bases, with 11 bases separating them. The DNA for the CDR3 is TGTGCCAGCTCAGTAACCGGGAACTCCTACGAGCAGTACTTC. It yields the protein CASSVTGNSYEQYF.

The chain joins TRBV4-2 to TRBJ2-7; D is uncertain. Germline V lookup: CDR1 LGHNA, CDR2 YNFKEQ. Trimming took 0 bases from V and 1 from J, leaving 7 bases between them. The CDR3 length is 14 residues. CDR3 bases: TGTGCCAGCAGCCAAGATCTAGATTCCTACGAGCAGTACTTC. This translates into CASSQDLDSYEQYF.

V is TRBV2 and J is TRBJ1-1; 7 bases fit TRBD1. With 3 bases clipped from V and 3 bases from J, the junction kept 10 bases outside the gene matches. Per the germline V gene, CDR1 is SNHLY and CDR2 is FYNNEI. The CDR3 covers 16 residues. In DNA, the CDR3 is TGTGCCAGCAGTGATTCGGGACAGATCAGGGACACTGAAGCTTTCTTT. Translated: CASSDSGQIRDTEAFF.

Only a few counts were recorded for this clone. The gene calls are TRBV29-1 and TRBJ2-1, with D tentatively TRBD1 (6 bases). The CDR3 has 17 amino acids. CDR1 is SQVTM and CDR2 is ANQGSEA in the germline V gene. Trimming took 4 bases from V and 2 from J, leaving 21 bases between them. The CDR3 region is CSVGIKWTDLPYNEQFF. For the CDR3, the DNA is TGCAGCGTTGGTATCAAATGGACAGATTTACCCTACAATGAGCAGTTCTTC.

The rearrangement links TRBV7-9 to TRBJ1-2; D remains ambiguous. V was trimmed by 4 bases and J by 6 bases, leaving 9 bases between them. This CDR3 has 12 amino acids. CDR1 and CDR2 from the germline V gene are SEHNR and FQNEAQ (reference sequence). CDR3 region: CASSWSRDGYTF. CDR3 sequence (DNA): TGTGCCAGCAGCTGGTCCCGAGATGGCTACACCTTC.

The sample holds a few counts of this clone. At one end, the junction sequence differs from germline, possibly due to a read error. V and J are TRBV10-3 and TRBJ2-5, with TRBD2 matching over 9 bases. The germline CDR1 and CDR2 sequences are ENHRY and SYGVKD. This CDR3 is built from 18 residues. The CDR3 loop is CAISESIGGGAWQETQYF. CDR3 nucleotides: TGTGCCATCAGCGAGTCCATCGGCGGGGGGGCGTGGCAAGAGACCCAGTACTTC.

The J gene is TRBJ2-3, the V gene TRBV7-8; 14 bases map to TRBD2. The junction had 3 bases not matched to a gene; V was cut back by 5 bases and J by 2 bases. The germline V gene has CDR1 SGHVS and CDR2 FQNEAQ. This CDR3 has 16 residues. CDR3 residues: CASSRGLAGDTDTQYF. The CDR3 region has the DNA TGTGCCAGCAGCAGGGGACTAGCGGGGGACACAGATACGCAGTATTTT. The full variable domain, in which reference TRBV7-8 and TRBJ2-3 provide the parts outside the CDR3, is GAGVSQSPRYKVAKRGQDVALRCDPISGHVSLFWYQQALGQGPEFLTYFQNEAQLDKSGLPSDRFFAERPEGSVSTLKIQRTQQEDSAVYLCASSRGLAGDTDTQYFGPGTRLTVL.

The CDR3 DNA follows: TGCGCCAGCAGCCAAGGCCGGGACTGGCTCAGCACAGATACGCAGTATTTT. This encodes CASSQGRDWLSTDTQYF. The chain employs TRBV4-1 and TRBJ2-3, with D maybe TRBD2 (6 bases). V lost 1 base and J 0 bases, leaving 14 bases between the germline ends. This CDR3 comprises 17 residues. The germline gives CDR1 MGHRA, CDR2 YSYEKL.

This sequence joins TRBV2 and TRBJ1-6; TRBD1 aligns across 7 bases. The CDR3 spans 14 residues. CDR1 SNHLY and CDR2 FYNNEI come from the germline V gene. V gave up 10 bases and J gave up 4 bases; unmatched junction bases: 7. DNA of the CDR3: TGTGCCAACCGACCGGGACAGTATAATTCACCCCTCCACTTT. This sequence encodes CANRPGQYNSPLHF. Using reference TRBV2 and TRBJ1-6 for the parts outside the CDR3, the full variable domain is EPEVTQTPSHQVTQMGQEVILRCVPISNHLYFYWYRQILGQKVEFLVSFYNNEISEKSEIFDDQFSVERPDGSNFTLKIRSTKLEDSAMYFCANRPGQYNSPLHFGNGTRLTVT.

The CDR3 spells CATTGSYNSPLHF. CDR3 nucleotide sequence: TGTGCCACCACCGGGAGCTATAATTCACCCCTCCACTTT. V usage is TRBV6-5 and J usage is TRBJ1-6, with unresolved D. Germline CDR1 reads MNHEY; CDR2 reads SVGAGI. The CDR3 sequence is 13 residues long. With 10 bases removed from V and 3 bases from J, the gap between germline ends came to 10 bases.

This clone was counted a few times. CDR3 bases: TGTGCCAGCAGTCACGGGACAGGGGGAAACGGGGAGCTGTTTTTT. This encodes CASSHGTGGNGELFF. This chain uses TRBV6-1 with TRBJ2-2; 11 nucleotides agree with TRBD1. V lost 5 bases and J lost 7; bases outside the gene matches: 6. This CDR3 region has 15 residues. The germline V gene encodes CDR1 MNHNS and CDR2 SASEGT.

This chain links TRBV11-1 with TRBJ2-5; a possible D gene is TRBD2 (5 bases). V lost 4 bases, J lost 9 bases, and 18 bases lay in between. There are 14 residues in the CDR3. The germline V gene has CDR1 SGHAT and CDR2 FQDESV (reference sequence). Written as DNA, the CDR3 is TGTGCCAGCAGCTCGAGCGGACGGCCATCGGCCCAGTACTTC. The encoded protein is CASSSSGRPSAQYF.

The V and J genes are TRBV11-1 and TRBJ2-7; unclear D gene. V was shortened by 0 bases and J by 6 bases, with 6 bases between the two germline ends. From germline, CDR1 is SGHAT and CDR2 FQDESV (reference sequence). The CDR3 has 12 amino acids. This chain's CDR3 is CASSLASREQYF. The CDR3, as DNA: TGTGCCAGCAGCTTAGCCAGCCGCGAGCAGTACTTC.

The rearrangement links TRBV30 to TRBJ2-2; possibly TRBD1 for D (5 bases). Germline lookup yields CDR1 GTSNPN and CDR2 SVGIG (reference sequence). The CDR3 has 14 residues. Trimming removed 5 bases from V and 0 bases from J, with 10 bases in between. CDR3 sequence reads: CAWGQGANTGELFF. CDR3 nucleotide sequence: TGTGCCTGGGGGCAGGGCGCGAACACCGGGGAGCTGTTTTTT.

To note about this clone: The junction does not match germline at one end; this may be a read error. The rearrangement uses TRBV7-7 and TRBJ2-5; D might be TRBD2 (6 bases). The CDR3 contains 14 residues. From germline, CDR1 is SSHAT and CDR2 FNYEAQ (reference sequence). In DNA form, the CDR3 reads TGTGCTAGCAGTGCCTGGGGACTCCAAGAGACCCAGTACTTC. It encodes CASSAWGLQETQYF.

The chain has TRBV6-6 and TRBJ1-3; D remains ambiguous. This CDR3 contains 15 residues. V was shortened by 5 bases and J by 6 bases, with 17 bases between the two germline ends. Per the germline V gene, CDR1 is MNHNY and CDR2 is SVGAGI (reference sequence). CDR3: CASSQATESENTIYF. Written as DNA, the CDR3 is TGTGCCAGCAGTCAGGCCACAGAGTCAGAAAACACCATATATTTT.

This clone was detected a few times. V usage is TRBV7-8 and J usage is TRBJ2-1; D may be TRBD1 (6 bases). The V gene's germline CDR1 is SGHVS and CDR2 FQNEAQ. CDR3 size: 14 residues. V was cut by 1 base and J by 3 bases, with 7 bases left in between. The CDR3 protein is CASSLGTDYNEQFF. CDR3 coding DNA: TGTGCCAGCAGCTTAGGGACAGACTACAATGAGCAGTTCTTC.

The chain uses TRBV10-3 and TRBJ2-3, with 7 positions matching TRBD1. The CDR3 has 13 residues. With 11 bases clipped from V and 5 bases from J, the junction kept 10 bases outside the gene matches. CDR1 and CDR2 (germline): ENHRY, SYGVKD. The CDR3 nucleotides are TGTGCCCATACAGGGGAAAAGGGAGATACGCAGTATTTT. It is translated as CAHTGEKGDTQYF.

The CDR3 sequence: CATSRDQGLIDEQYF. The DNA of the CDR3 is TGTGCCACCAGCAGAGATCAGGGGCTGATCGACGAGCAGTACTTC. J is TRBJ2-7 and V is TRBV15; a possible D gene is TRBD1 (6 bases). CDR3 length: 15 amino acids. V gave up 0 bases and J gave up 5 bases, with 14 bases separating them. CDR1 and CDR2 (germline): LNHNV, YYDKDF (reference sequence).

This clone appeared a few times. The V call is TRBV2, the J call TRBJ1-1; the match to TRBD1 covers 8 bases. J lost 1 base, V lost 4 bases, and 5 bases had no gene match. CDR1 is SNHLY, CDR2 FYNNEI, per germline. The CDR3 runs to 15 residues. CDR3 residues: CASSGQGNGNTEAFF. The CDR3 DNA reads as TGTGCCAGCAGTGGACAGGGGAACGGGAACACTGAAGCTTTCTTT.